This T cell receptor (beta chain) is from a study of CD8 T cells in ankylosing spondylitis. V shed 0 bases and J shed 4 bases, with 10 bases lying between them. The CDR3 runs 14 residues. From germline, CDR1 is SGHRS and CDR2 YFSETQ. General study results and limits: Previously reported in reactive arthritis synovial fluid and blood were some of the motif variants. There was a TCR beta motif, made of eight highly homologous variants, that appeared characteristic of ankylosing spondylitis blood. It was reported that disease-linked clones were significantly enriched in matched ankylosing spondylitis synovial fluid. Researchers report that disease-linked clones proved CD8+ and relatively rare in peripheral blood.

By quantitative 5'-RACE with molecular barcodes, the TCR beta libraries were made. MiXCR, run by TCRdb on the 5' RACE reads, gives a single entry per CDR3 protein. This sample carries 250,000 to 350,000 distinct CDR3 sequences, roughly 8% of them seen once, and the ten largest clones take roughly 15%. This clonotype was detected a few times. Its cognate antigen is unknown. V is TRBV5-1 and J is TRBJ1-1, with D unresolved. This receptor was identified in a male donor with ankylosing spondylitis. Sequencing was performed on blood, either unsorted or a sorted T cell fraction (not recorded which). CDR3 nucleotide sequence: TGCGCCAGCAGCTTGGAAGCAAGAAGCACTGAAGCTTTCTTT. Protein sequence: CASSLEARSTEAFF.